This TCR beta chain was obtained from a study of a mutant IDH1 vaccine in newly diagnosed glioma. In the study overall: Patients got their first vaccination 4-6 weeks after radiotherapy alone, or with temozolomide cycles. It was radiotherapy, temozolomide, or both that patients received previously, with most receiving both.

As concerns this clone: The antigen is undetermined.

Time point denoted: week 11, during vaccination. A 20-mer mutant IDH1 peptide at 300 ug was injected subcutaneously with topical imiquimod. Some clones are missing from TCRdb's copy, which holds only in-frame ones; the method was immunoSEQ multiplex PCR. Of tens of thousands of clones listed, roughly 84% were seen once; the top ten hold roughly 2%. This specimen consisted of PBMCs, obtained from a glioma patient whose treatment included an IDH1 peptide vaccine. The TCR sequence derives from a man aged 35 to 55 with glioma.

The CDR3 nucleotides are TGCGCCAGCAGCTTGGATAGGGAAACTACTAGCGATACGCAGTATTTT. Its protein is CASSLDRETTSDTQYF. V usage is TRBV5-1 and J usage is TRBJ2-3, with TRBD2 as a possible D gene (6 bases). The CDR3 consists of 16 residues. From germline, CDR1 is SGHRS and CDR2 YFSETQ. V lost 0 bases to trimming and J lost 6 bases, with 17 bases between them.